These T cell receptor beta chains were read from a single sample in a study of blood T cell repertoires in COVID-19. Profiled with immunoSEQ multiplex PCR; TCRdb holds only in-frame clones, not every one. The sample consists of approximately 480,000 clones, 87% of them appearing once. Sequenced input: PBMCs or T cells enriched from blood (not recorded which). The source is a young woman who had recovered from COVID-19. The CDR3 runs from the conserved cysteine through the conserved F or W. Fields, in order: CDR3 length, D gene, V gene, clone size, J gene, CDR3 DNA, CDR3 protein. D genes are given only for firm matches. Clone sizes are given selectively: once, few, many, or a class where the clone is expanded.

>15|NA|TRBV28|NA|TRBJ1-3
TGTGCCAGCAGTTTGACGGCAGGGCAAGGAAACACCATATATTTT
CASSLTAGQGNTIYF
>15|NA|TRBV2|once|TRBJ1-2
TGTGCCAGCAGTGAAGGCTACGAAGAAAACTATGGCTACACCTTC
CASSEGYEENYGYTF
>15|TRBD1|TRBV7-6|NA|TRBJ1-4
TGTGCCAGCAGCGCCGACGGGACAGGGTTCGGAAAACTGTTTTTT
CASSADGTGFGKLFF
>14|NA|TRBV30|once|TRBJ1-4
TGTGCCTGGAGCAGTGAAGCAACTAATGAAAAACTGTTTTTT
CAWSSEATNEKLFF
>18|TRBD2|TRBV5-8|NA|TRBJ2-5
TGTGCCAGCAGCTTTGGGACTAGCGGGGTGAGCATGAGAGAGACCCAGTACTTC
CASSFGTSGVSMRETQYF
>14|NA|TRBV11-2|NA|TRBJ2-2
TGTGCCAGCAGCTTAGGAGGAAACACCGGGGAGCTGTTTTTT
CASSLGGNTGELFF
>13|NA|TRBV13|NA|TRBJ1-1
TGTGCCAGCAGCCTCGACAGTAACACTGAAGCTTTCTTT
CASSLDSNTEAFF
>12|NA|TRBV6-5|once|TRBJ1-5
TGTGCCAGCAGGTTACAGGGTCAGCCCCAGCATTTT
CASRLQGQPQHF
>14|TRBD2|TRBV9|NA|TRBJ2-7
TGTGCCAGCAGCGTAGGTAGCGGGGGGTACGAGCAGTACTTC
CASSVGSGGYEQYF
>15|TRBD1|TRBV5-1|once|TRBJ2-7
TGCGCCAGCAGCCATCGGACAGGAGACTCCTACGAGCAGTACTTC
CASSHRTGDSYEQYF
>14|NA|TRBV4-1|NA|TRBJ1-4
TGCGCCAGCAGCCAAGGAGGGGAGGGGGAAAAACTGTTTTTT
CASSQGGEGEKLFF
>12|NA|TRBV6-5|few|TRBJ1-2
TGTGCCAGCAGTTACGGGCAGTATGGCTACACCTTC
CASSYGQYGYTF
>14|TRBD1|TRBV7-9|once|TRBJ1-2
TGTGCCAGCAGCTTTGGCCAGGGGGGCTATGGCTACACCTTC
CASSFGQGGYGYTF
>12|TRBD1|TRBV2|NA|TRBJ2-3
TGTGCCAGCAGGGGACAGGCCGATACGCAGTATTTT
CASRGQADTQYF
>17|TRBD1|TRBV11-3|NA|TRBJ2-7
TGTGCCAGCAGCTTATTACCCCGGACAGGGGTTTACTACGAGCAGTACTTC
CASSLLPRTGVYYEQYF
>13|NA|TRBV5-5|few|TRBJ2-1
TGTGCCAGCAGATGGACAGACTACAATGAGCAGTTCTTC
CASRWTDYNEQFF
>15|NA|TRBV7-8|NA|TRBJ2-5
TGTGCCAGCAGCTTACAAAATTCCAGGGGAGAGACCCAGTACTTC
CASSLQNSRGETQYF
>14|NA|TRBV19|NA|TRBJ1-1
TGTGCCAGTAGATTCGGGACTATGAACACTGAAGCTTTCTTT
CASRFGTMNTEAFF
>18|TRBD2|TRBV27|NA|TRBJ2-7
TGTGCCAGCAGTTCCCGGACTAGCGGGGGTTTCCTCTCCTACGAGCAGTACTTC
CASSSRTSGGFLSYEQYF
>13|NA|TRBV28|NA|TRBJ2-3
TGTGCCAGCAGTTTATCTGGCACAGATACGCAGTATTTT
CASSLSGTDTQYF
>16|NA|TRBV5-6|NA|TRBJ2-3
TGTGCCAGCATCCCCTCAGGGGACAAGGTCCGAAATACGCAGTATTTT
CASIPSGDKVRNTQYF
>18|TRBD2|TRBV4-2|NA|TRBJ2-7
TGTGCCAGCAGCGGCTTTGACTCCCAGCGGGGGTTTAGGTACGAGCAGTACTTC
CASSGFDSQRGFRYEQYF
>15|NA|TRBV2|NA|TRBJ2-2
TGTGCCAGCTCACCAATGACAGGGAACACCGGGGAGCTGTTTTTT
CASSPMTGNTGELFF
>14|TRBD1|TRBV6-1|NA|TRBJ1-1
TGTGCCAGCAGTGAGGGGACAGGGAACACTGAAGCTTTCTTT
CASSEGTGNTEAFF
>16|NA|TRBV6-5|NA|TRBJ1-6
TGTGCCAGCAGTTATACCCTGGGCCAGCAAGCCTCACCCCTCCACTTT
CASSYTLGQQASPLHF
>15|NA|TRBV30|NA|TRBJ1-6
TGTGCCTGGAGTGGATGGGGGGGCCCTAATTCACCCCTCCACTTT
CAWSGWGGPNSPLHF
>15|TRBD1|TRBV7-9|once|TRBJ1-2
TGTGCCAGCAGTCCACGGACAGGGCTGGGGTATGGCTACACCTTC
CASSPRTGLGYGYTF
>17|TRBD1|TRBV12-5|NA|TRBJ1-6
TGTGCTAGTGGTCCTCCTACCTCGGACAGGGTAGGGTCACCCCTCCACTTT
CASGPPTSDRVGSPLHF
>12|NA|TRBV30|NA|TRBJ1-2
TGTGCCTGGAATTCAGGCAACTATGGCTACACCTTC
CAWNSGNYGYTF
>14|TRBD1|TRBV6-5|NA|TRBJ1-2
TGTGCCTCCCATAGGGGGGACAGGGCGGCTGGCTACACCTTC
CASHRGDRAAGYTF
>13|TRBD1|TRBV3-1/TRBV3-2|NA|TRBJ2-7
TGTGCCAGCAGCCAAACAGGGGTAGGCGAGCAGTACTTC
CASSQTGVGEQYF
>14|NA|TRBV18|few|TRBJ1-3
TGTGCCAGCTCACCGGGGCCCTCTGGAAACACCATATATTTT
CASSPGPSGNTIYF
>17|NA|TRBV5-1|NA|TRBJ1-1
TGCGCCAGCAGCAGAACCTTCAACAGGGATTTGGACACTGAAGCTTTCTTT
CASSRTFNRDLDTEAFF
>13|NA|TRBV2|few|TRBJ2-7
TGTGCCAGCAGAGGCAGCTTAGCTGCCGAGCAGTACTTC
CASRGSLAAEQYF
>15|NA|TRBV6-1|few|TRBJ1-2
TGTGCCAGCAGTGAAGACTGGTCGGGGGATAGAAGCTACACCTTC
CASSEDWSGDRSYTF
>18|NA|TRBV27|NA|TRBJ1-6
TGTGCCAGCAGCCGCTTTGGTGGGACATATCAGGGGAATTCACCCCTCCACTTT
CASSRFGGTYQGNSPLHF
>13|NA|TRBV11-2|once|TRBJ2-3
TGTGCCAGCAGCTTAGATCGAGCAGATACGCAGTATTTT
CASSLDRADTQYF
>16|TRBD1|TRBV14|NA|TRBJ2-1
TGTGCCAGCAGCCAGGACAGGGGAGTTATTGGGAATGAGCAGTTCTTC
CASSQDRGVIGNEQFF
>19|TRBD2|TRBV3-1/TRBV3-2|NA|TRBJ2-7
TGTGCCAGCAGCGCCAGACAGGGGTTGGGACTAGCGGGCCCCTACGAGCAGTACTTC
CASSARQGLGLAGPYEQYF
>16|NA|TRBV19|once|TRBJ1-2
TGTGCCAGTAGTTCGCAGCCCGGACAGACGGTACGTGGCTACACCTTC
CASSSQPGQTVRGYTF
>17|NA|TRBV7-2|NA|TRBJ2-6
TGTGCCAGCAGCTTAGGGTCCGGGGGTCCTGCGGCCAACGTCCTGACTTTC
CASSLGSGGPAANVLTF
>13|NA|TRBV2|NA|TRBJ2-7
TGTGCCAGCAGTGGCCAGGGGAGGGCCGAGCAGTACTTC
CASSGQGRAEQYF